This TCR beta chain was captured in a study of blood T cell repertoires in COVID-19. The assay was immunoSEQ multiplex PCR, and TCRdb's table has in-frame clones only and misses some. The profile shows approximately 270,000 clones, about 85% of them singletons. The germline V gene encodes CDR1 KGHSH and CDR2 LQKENI. CDR3 size: 14 residues. Trimming left V 1 base short and J 5 bases short, with 8 bases between. The source material was peripheral blood. This TCR was sampled from a human donor with COVID-19, enrolled during active disease. The donor label of this sample is uncertain. The chain employs TRBV18 and TRBJ1-4, with D unresolved. CDR3 in amino acids: CASSPLGVNEKLFF. The CDR3 DNA sequence: TGTGCCAGCTCACCACTCGGGGTGAATGAAAAACTGTTTTTT.